This T cell receptor beta chain derives from a study of immune cell composition in non-small cell lung cancer. The CDR3 length is 15 residues. CDR1 and CDR2 from the germline V gene are SGHNT and YYREEE (reference sequence). The ends were cut back, 4 bases at V and 14 bases at J, with 24 bases in the middle. On this clone itself: Its antigen is not known.

Normal lung was taken at the farthest possible site, at least 3 cm from tumour. Study results and caveats: Tumour TCR-beta clonality was not significantly tied to smoking pack-years. Tumour-associated clones >0.5% occurred in roughly 30% of adenocarcinomas, about 80% of squamous.

The data were produced by immunoSEQ multiplex PCR, yet TCRdb's version contains in-frame clones alone and is incomplete. The table shows fewer than 2,000 clones, with 65% occurring only once. The specimen sequenced was non-adjacent lung tissue. The rearrangement joins TRBV5-4 to TRBJ1-4; possibly TRBD1 for D (5 bases). This clonotype was obtained from a human donor with non-small cell lung cancer. The CDR3 loop is CASSDRGTPFLGLFF. CDR3 bases: TGTGCCAGCAGCGATCGGGGGACTCCCTTCCTCGGGCTGTTTTTT.